The 17 T cell receptor beta chains below all came from one sample that was sequenced in a study of T cell clonotyping in hematopoietic cell transplantation (dated by TCRdb to the early 2020s). Library construction relied on the immunoSEQ multiplex PCR assay. TCRdb's version of the immuneACCESS table is confined to in-frame rearrangements and falls short of the full clone set. An unresolved V gene accounts for under half of the shortfall where checked; the remainder is of unknown origin. Within this sample are over 4,500 clones, with approximately 77% of them counted one time only. Of the sample, 26% falls within the top ten clones. The sample's time point, from its label and the paper: 100 days after allo-HCT. Sequences were derived from PBMCs, sampled 100 days after allogeneic stem cell transplant. The receptors here all came from a female patient in her fifties or sixties who had an allogeneic stem cell transplant, so the T cells may come from the graft donor. Some clones in this sample may be carry-over from other donors' samples.

This clone appeared a few times. The rearrangement links TRBV6-1 to TRBJ1-5; 8 bases match TRBD1. This CDR3 is 20 amino acids long. Germline values: CDR1 MNHNS, CDR2 SASEGT. J lost 0 bases, V lost 0 bases, and 13 bases had no gene match. The CDR3 region is CASSEARQGPHSYSNQPQHF. In DNA form, the CDR3 reads TGTGCCAGCAGTGAAGCGAGACAGGGGCCGCACTCCTATAGCAATCAGCCCCAGCATTTT.

The rearrangement links TRBV11-2 to TRBJ1-4; possibly TRBD1 for D (6 bases). CDR3 length: 14 residues. Trimming removed 5 bases from V and 6 bases from J, with 13 bases in between. CDR1 and CDR2 (germline): SGHAT, FQNNGV. CDR3 residues: CASSPTGGDEKLFF. CDR3 bases: TGTGCCAGCAGCCCGACGGGGGGCGATGAAAAACTGTTTTTT.

This clone was counted between two and nine times. This chain connects TRBV2 to TRBJ2-7, with D perhaps TRBD1 (5 bases). V was clipped by 1 base and J by 2 bases, with 6 bases between them. CDR1 is SNHLY and CDR2 is FYNNEI in the germline V gene. The CDR3 is 13 amino acids. CDR3 sequence: CASSEGTPYEQYF. The CDR3, as DNA: TGTGCCAGCAGTGAAGGGACACCCTACGAGCAGTACTTC.

V usage is TRBV6-5 and J usage is TRBJ2-5, with 10 bases that match TRBD1. Germline CDR1 is MNHEY and CDR2 is SVGAGI. This CDR3 contains 13 residues. With 5 bases clipped from V and 4 bases from J, the junction kept 1 base outside the gene matches. The CDR3 DNA is TGTGCCAGCAGTCGACAGGGGGCAGAGACCCAGTACTTC. As protein: CASSRQGAETQYF.

The chain is built from TRBV6-5 and TRBJ2-3; D call uncertain. Germline assignment: CDR1 MNHEY and CDR2 SVGAGI. The CDR3 has 11 residues. V was shortened by 2 bases and J by 4 bases, with 1 base between the two germline ends. The CDR3 protein is CASSYADTQYF. The DNA for the CDR3 is TGTGCCAGCAGTTACGCAGATACGCAGTATTTT.

This rearrangement joins TRBV15 to TRBJ2-1; maybe TRBD2 (6 bases). The CDR3 runs 15 residues. With 1 base removed from V and 11 bases from J, the gap between germline ends came to 18 bases. Germline V gives CDR1 LNHNV, CDR2 YYDKDF (reference sequence). CDR3 region: CATSRAERVLGKQFF. In nucleotides, the CDR3 is TGTGCCACCAGCAGAGCGGAGCGGGTGTTAGGCAAGCAGTTCTTC. Drawing the rest from reference TRBV15 and TRBJ2-1, the complete variable domain is DAMVIQNPRYQVTQFGKPVTLSCSQTLNHNVMYWYQQKSSQAPKLLFHYYDKDFNNEADTPDNFQSRRPNTSFCFLDIRSPGLGDTAMYLCATSRAERVLGKQFFGPGTRLTVL.

The chain carries TRBV10-3 and TRBJ2-3; the D is unclear. Germline CDR1 and CDR2: ENHRY and SYGVKD. The CDR3 runs to 14 residues. V shed 0 bases and J shed 0 bases, with 4 bases lying between them. The CDR3 spells CAISESRSTDTQYF. CDR3 in DNA: TGTGCCATCAGTGAGTCGAGGAGCACAGATACGCAGTATTTT.

V and J are TRBV5-8 and TRBJ2-5; TRBD2 is a possible D gene (6 bases). The CDR3 totals 14 residues. The germline V gene encodes CDR1 SGHTS and CDR2 YDEGEE. V lost 4 bases and J 10 bases, leaving 20 bases between the germline ends. CDR3 coding DNA: TGTGCCAGCAGCCCGGAGGGACCCCGAAGAGACCAGTACTTC. This sequence encodes CASSPEGPRRDQYF. The full variable domain, completed using reference TRBV5-8 and TRBJ2-5, is EAGVTQSPTHLIKTRGQQATLRCSPISGHTSVYWYQQALGLGLQFLLWYDEGEERNRGNFPPRFSGRQFPNYSSELNVNALELEDSALYLCASSPEGPRRDQYFGPGTRLLVL.

This chain uses TRBV30 with TRBJ2-5; TRBD2 matches at 16 bases. Germline CDR1 reads GTSNPN; CDR2 reads SVGIG (reference sequence). V shed 4 bases and J 5 bases; nucleotides not matched to a gene: 7. The CDR3 is made up of 16 amino acids. DNA of the CDR3: TGTGCCTGGACGGGACTAGCGGGAGGGGGGCGGGAGACCCAGTACTTC. Residues: CAWTGLAGGGRETQYF. Combining the CDR3 with reference TRBV30 and TRBJ2-5 gives the whole variable domain SQTIHQWPATLVQPVGSPLSLECTVEGTSNPNLYWYRQAAGRGLQLLFYSVGIGQISSEVPQNLSASRPQDRQFILSSKKLLLSDSGFYLCAWTGLAGGGRETQYFGPGTRLLVL.

This clone was seen only a few times. The chain links TRBV4-1 to TRBJ1-6; 7 bases align to TRBD1. The CDR3 sequence is 15 residues long. Germline loops: CDR1 MGHRA, CDR2 YSYEKL. V shed 3 bases and J 4 bases; nucleotides not matched to a gene: 3. Written as DNA, the CDR3 is TGCGCCAGCAGCCAGCCGGGACAGTATAATTCACCCCTCCACTTT. It codes for CASSQPGQYNSPLHF.

The CDR3 here is CASSQAQNQPQHF. DNA of the CDR3: TGCGCCAGCAGCCAAGCTCAGAATCAGCCCCAGCATTTT. The chain links TRBV4-3 to TRBJ1-5; the D is unclear. V lost 1 base and J lost 4, with 5 bases in between. Looked up from germline, CDR1 is LGHNA and CDR2 is YSLEER. The CDR3 sequence is 13 residues long.

The chain links TRBV11-1 to TRBJ2-1; TRBD2 agrees at 14 bases. Germline assignment: CDR1 SGHAT and CDR2 FQDESV (reference sequence). The CDR3 spans 15 residues. V lost 6 bases, J lost 7 bases, and 5 bases stayed unmatched. For the CDR3, the DNA is TGTGCCAGCAGGCCTGGACTAGCGGGAGGAAATGAGCAGTTCTTC. The encoded protein is CASRPGLAGGNEQFF.

The chain recombines TRBV5-6 with TRBJ1-1; D ambiguous. The V and J ends lost 6 bases and 2 bases respectively, with 11 bases between them. Germline-derived CDR1 and CDR2 are SGHDT and YYEEEE. CDR3 length: 13 amino acids. The CDR3 region has the DNA TGTGCCAGCAACAAACAAAGAAACACTGAAGCTTTCTTT. It specifies CASNKQRNTEAFF.

The genes are TRBV27 and TRBJ2-7, with TRBD1 identical over 8 bases. The CDR3 contains 15 residues. Germline V gene sequence: CDR1 MNHEY, CDR2 SMNVEV (reference sequence). Unmatched junction bases numbered 9, after V lost 5 bases and J lost 3 bases. This CDR3 reads CASSRHPGQGYEQYF. The CDR3 nucleotides read TGTGCCAGCAGTCGCCACCCAGGACAGGGCTACGAGCAGTACTTC.

On this clone itself: This likely came from a read error, as a far larger clone is one base away. V is TRBV2 and J is TRBJ2-7; 10 bases are a match to TRBD1. The CDR3 sequence is 15 residues long. The J segment lost 4 bases and the V segment lost 5 bases, leaving 8 bases of the junction unmatched. Germline CDR1 is SNHLY and CDR2 is FYNNEI. The CDR3: CASSPGQGIHYEQYF. The DNA of the CDR3 is TGTGCCAGCAGTCCGGGACAGGGGATTCATTACGAGCAGTACTTC. The entire variable domain, with the rest obtained from reference TRBV2 and TRBJ2-7, is as follows: EPEVTQTPSHQVTQMGQEVILRCVPISNHLYFYWYRQILGQKVEFLVSFYNNEISEKSEIFDDQFSVERPDGSNFTLKIRSTKLEDSAMYFCASSPGQGIHYEQYFGPGTRLTVT.

The chain carries TRBV9 and TRBJ1-1; a possible D gene is TRBD1 (6 bases). V lost 5 bases to trimming and J lost 5 bases, with 16 bases between them. The CDR3 loop spans 14 amino acids. Germline V CDR1 and CDR2: SGDLS, YYNGEE. CDR3 loop: CASSDLGARTEAFF. CDR3 in DNA: TGTGCCAGCAGTGATTTGGGGGCAAGGACTGAAGCTTTCTTT.

V usage is TRBV11-3 and J usage is TRBJ2-3, with TRBD1 identical over 7 bases. CDR3 length equals 12 residues. Germline V lookup: CDR1 SGHNT, CDR2 YENEEA. Trimming took 4 bases from V and 8 from J; bases not matched to a gene: 3. DNA for the CDR3: TGTGCCAGCAGCTACCGGGACAGTACGCAGTATTTT. The encoded protein is CASSYRDSTQYF.